This TCR beta chain was found in a study of OX40 agonist ivuxolimab in advanced cancers. The overall study: Ivuxolimab is an agonistic anti-OX40 (CD134) antibody, and patients were treated with it.

About this clone itself: Its antigen is not identified.

Here immunoSEQ multiplex PCR was the method, and the copy in TCRdb shows in-frame clones only, minus some. Here the sample spans fewer than 6,500 clones, about 71% being singletons. Broader study findings: Expanded clones tended on average to be more numerous among CD8+ T cells than CD4+.

Between the trimmed V and J ends, which lost 4 bases and 5 bases, there was a span of 11 bases. CDR1 is SGHVS and CDR2 is FNYEAQ in the germline V gene. This CDR3 is built from 14 residues. The sequence derives from an adult with an advanced solid tumor such as melanoma, head and neck, liver or kidney cancer. This specimen was CD4+ or CD8+ T cells sorted from blood, taken in a trial of the OX40 agonist ivuxolimab. The chain links TRBV7-6 to TRBJ2-2, with D hard to call. CDR3 protein: CASSSPQGTGELFF. The CDR3 DNA sequence: TGTGCCAGCAGCTCCCCCCAAGGAACCGGGGAGCTGTTTTTT.